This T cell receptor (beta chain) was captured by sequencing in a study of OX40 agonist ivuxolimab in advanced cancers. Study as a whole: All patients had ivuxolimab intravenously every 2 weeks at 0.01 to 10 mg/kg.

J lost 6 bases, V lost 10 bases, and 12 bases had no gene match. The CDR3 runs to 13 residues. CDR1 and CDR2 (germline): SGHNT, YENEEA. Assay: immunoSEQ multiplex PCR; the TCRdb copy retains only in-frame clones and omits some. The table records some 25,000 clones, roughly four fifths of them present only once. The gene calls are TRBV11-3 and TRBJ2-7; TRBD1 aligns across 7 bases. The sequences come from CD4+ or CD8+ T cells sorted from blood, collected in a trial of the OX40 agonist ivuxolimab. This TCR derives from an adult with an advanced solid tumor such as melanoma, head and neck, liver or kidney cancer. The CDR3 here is CATMTGICSEQYF. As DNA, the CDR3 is TGTGCCACAATGACAGGGATATGTTCCGAGCAGTACTTC. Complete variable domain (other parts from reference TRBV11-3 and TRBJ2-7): EAGVVQSPRYKIIEKKQPVAFWCNPISGHNTLYWYLQNLGQGPELLIRYENEEAVDDSQLPKDRFSAERLKGVDSTLKIQPAELGDSAVYLCATMTGICSEQYFGPGTRLTVT.